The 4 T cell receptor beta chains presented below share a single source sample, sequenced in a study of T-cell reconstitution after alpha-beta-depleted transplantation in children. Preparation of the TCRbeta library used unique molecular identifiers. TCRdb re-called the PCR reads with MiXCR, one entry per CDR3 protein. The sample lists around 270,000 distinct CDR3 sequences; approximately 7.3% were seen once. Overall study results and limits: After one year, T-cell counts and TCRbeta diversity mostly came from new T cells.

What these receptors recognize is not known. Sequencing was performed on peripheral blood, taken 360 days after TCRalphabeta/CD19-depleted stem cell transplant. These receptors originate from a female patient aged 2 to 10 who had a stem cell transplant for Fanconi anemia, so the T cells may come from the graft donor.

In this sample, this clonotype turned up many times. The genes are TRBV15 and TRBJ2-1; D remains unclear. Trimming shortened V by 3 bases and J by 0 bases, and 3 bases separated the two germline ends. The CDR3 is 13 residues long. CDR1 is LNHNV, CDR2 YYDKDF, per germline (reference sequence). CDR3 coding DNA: TGTGCCACCAGCAGGGACTCCTACAATGAGCAGTTCTTC. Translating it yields CATSRDSYNEQFF.

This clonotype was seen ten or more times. CDR3 in amino acids: CASSPHLMNTEAFF. DNA for the CDR3: TGTGCCAGCAGCCCCCATTTGATGAACACTGAAGCTTTCTTT. V and J are TRBV3-1 and TRBJ1-1; no firm D call. From germline, CDR1 is LGHDT and CDR2 YNNKEL (reference sequence). V gave up 4 bases and J gave up 0 bases, with 9 bases separating them. The CDR3 extends over 14 amino acids. The full variable domain, in which reference TRBV3-1 and TRBJ1-1 provide the parts outside the CDR3, is DTAVSQTPKYLVTQMGNDKSIKCEQNLGHDTMYWYKQDSKKFLKIMFSYNNKELIINETVPNRFSPKSPDKAHLNLHINSLELGDSAVYFCASSPHLMNTEAFFGQGTRLTVV.

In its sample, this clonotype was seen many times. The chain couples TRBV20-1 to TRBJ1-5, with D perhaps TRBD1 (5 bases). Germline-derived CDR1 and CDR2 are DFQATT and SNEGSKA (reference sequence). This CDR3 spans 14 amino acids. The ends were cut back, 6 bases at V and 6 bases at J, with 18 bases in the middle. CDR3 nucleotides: TGCAGTGCCATACCCAGGGCAGGCGGTCAGCCCCAGCATTTT. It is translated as CSAIPRAGGQPQHF.

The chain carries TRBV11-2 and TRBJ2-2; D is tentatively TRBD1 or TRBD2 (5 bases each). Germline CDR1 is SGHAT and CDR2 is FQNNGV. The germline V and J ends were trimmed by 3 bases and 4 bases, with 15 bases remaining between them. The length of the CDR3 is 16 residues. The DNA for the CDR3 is TGTGCCAGCAGCTTGGTAGGGGCGGCGGGCACCGGGGAGCTGTTTTTT. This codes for CASSLVGAAGTGELFF.